This T cell receptor beta chain was recorded in a study of blood T cell repertoires in COVID-19. Generated by immunoSEQ multiplex PCR, the TCRdb table keeps only in-frame clones and is missing some. The repertoire includes 250,000 to 350,000 clones, around 91% of them detected once, and 2.4% sits in the top ten. V was clipped by 1 base and J by 8 bases, with 6 bases between them. This CDR3 contains 13 residues. Sequenced input: PBMCs or T cells enriched from blood (not recorded which). This TCR derives from a woman younger than 30 who had recovered from COVID-19. The V gene is TRBV12-3 or TRBV12-4, the J gene TRBJ1-6, with D possibly TRBD1 on 5 matching bases. Written as DNA, the CDR3 is TGTGCCAGCAGTTTAGGGGGGGATTCACCCCTCCACTTT. As protein: CASSLGGDSPLHF.